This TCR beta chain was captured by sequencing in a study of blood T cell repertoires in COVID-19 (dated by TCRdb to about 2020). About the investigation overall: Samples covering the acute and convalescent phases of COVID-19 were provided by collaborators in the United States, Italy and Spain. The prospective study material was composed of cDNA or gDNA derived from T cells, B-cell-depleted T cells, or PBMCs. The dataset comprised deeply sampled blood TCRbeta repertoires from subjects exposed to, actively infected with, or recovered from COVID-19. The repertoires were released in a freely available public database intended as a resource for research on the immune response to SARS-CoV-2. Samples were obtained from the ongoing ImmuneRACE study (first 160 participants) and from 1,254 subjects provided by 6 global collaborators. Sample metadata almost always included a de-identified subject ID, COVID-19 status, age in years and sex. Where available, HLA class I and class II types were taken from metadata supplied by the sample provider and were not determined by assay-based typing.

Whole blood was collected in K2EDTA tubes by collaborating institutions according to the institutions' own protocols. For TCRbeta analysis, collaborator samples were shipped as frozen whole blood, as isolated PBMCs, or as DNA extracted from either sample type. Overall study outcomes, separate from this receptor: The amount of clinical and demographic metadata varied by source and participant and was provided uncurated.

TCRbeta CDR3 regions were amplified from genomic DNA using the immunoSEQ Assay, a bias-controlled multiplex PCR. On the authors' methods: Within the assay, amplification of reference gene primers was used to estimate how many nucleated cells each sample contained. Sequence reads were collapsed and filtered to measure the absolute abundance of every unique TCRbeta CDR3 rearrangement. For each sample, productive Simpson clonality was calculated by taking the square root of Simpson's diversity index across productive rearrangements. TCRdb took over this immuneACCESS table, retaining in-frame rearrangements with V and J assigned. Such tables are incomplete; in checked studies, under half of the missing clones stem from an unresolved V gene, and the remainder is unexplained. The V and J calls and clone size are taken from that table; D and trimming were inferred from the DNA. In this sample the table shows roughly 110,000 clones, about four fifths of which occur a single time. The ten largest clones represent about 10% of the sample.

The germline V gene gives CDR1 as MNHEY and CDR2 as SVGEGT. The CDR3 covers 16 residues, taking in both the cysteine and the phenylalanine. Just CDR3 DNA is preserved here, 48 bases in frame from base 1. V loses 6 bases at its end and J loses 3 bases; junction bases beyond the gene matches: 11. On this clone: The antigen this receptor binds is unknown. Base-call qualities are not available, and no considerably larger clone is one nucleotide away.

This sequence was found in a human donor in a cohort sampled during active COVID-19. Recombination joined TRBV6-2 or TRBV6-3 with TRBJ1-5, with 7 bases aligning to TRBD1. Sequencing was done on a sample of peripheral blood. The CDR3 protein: CASRYRDRPSNQPQHF. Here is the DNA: TGTGCCAGCAGATACCGGGACAGACCCTCCAATCAGCCCCAGCATTTT.